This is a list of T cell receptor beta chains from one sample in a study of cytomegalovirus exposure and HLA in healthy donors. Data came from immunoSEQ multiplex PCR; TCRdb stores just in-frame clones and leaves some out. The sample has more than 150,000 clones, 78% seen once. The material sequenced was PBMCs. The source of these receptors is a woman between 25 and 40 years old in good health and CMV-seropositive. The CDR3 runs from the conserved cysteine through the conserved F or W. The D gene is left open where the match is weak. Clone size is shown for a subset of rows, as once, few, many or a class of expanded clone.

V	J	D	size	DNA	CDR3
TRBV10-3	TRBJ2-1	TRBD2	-	TGTGCCATCGGGCTAGCGGTTTACAATGAGCAGTTCTTC	CAIGLAVYNEQFF
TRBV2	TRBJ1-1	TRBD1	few	TGTGCCAGCAGGGGACAGATTGAAGCTTTCTTT	CASRGQIEAFF
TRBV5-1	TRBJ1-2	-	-	TGCGCCAGCAGCTCGACTGATTATGGCTACACCTTC	CASSSTDYGYTF
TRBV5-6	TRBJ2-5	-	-	TGTGCCAGCAGCTTGGGCGCCTCACAGAAAGAGCAGTACTTC	CASSLGASQKEQYF
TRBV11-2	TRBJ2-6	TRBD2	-	TGTGCCAGCAGCTTAGACGACCTTGGCGGGGGATCTGGGGCCAACGTCCTGACTTTC	CASSLDDLGGGSGANVLTF
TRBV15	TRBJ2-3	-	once	TGTGCCACCAGCAGAGAGATAACTAGCACAGATACGCAGTATTTT	CATSREITSTDTQYF
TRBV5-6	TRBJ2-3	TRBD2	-	TGTGCCAGCAGCTTGGCCCCTAGCGGGGATACGCAGTATTTT	CASSLAPSGDTQYF
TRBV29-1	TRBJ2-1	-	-	TGCAGCGTTGGCCGGGAACGATACAATGAGCAGTTCTTC	CSVGRERYNEQFF
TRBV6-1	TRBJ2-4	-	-	TGTGCCAGCAGTGAAGGACTATTGAACATTCAGTACTTC	CASSEGLLNIQYF
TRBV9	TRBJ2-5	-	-	TGTGCCAGCAGCCCCCTATACCAAGAGACCCAGTACTTC	CASSPLYQETQYF
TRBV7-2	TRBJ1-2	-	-	TGTGCCAGCAGCTTAGTAGAGGGAGATTGGGGCTACACCTTC	CASSLVEGDWGYTF
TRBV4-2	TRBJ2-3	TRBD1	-	TGTGCCAGCAGCCAAGAGAGGACAGGGGGAACAGATACGCAGTATTTT	CASSQERTGGTDTQYF
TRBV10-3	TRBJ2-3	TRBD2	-	TGTGCCATCACAGCCAGCGGGGCGCAGGATACGCAGTATTTT	CAITASGAQDTQYF
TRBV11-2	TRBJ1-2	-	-	TGTGCCAGCAGCTTAGTACGGGGGGGCTACACCTTC	CASSLVRGGYTF
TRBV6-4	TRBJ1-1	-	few	TGTGCCAGCAGTGCAGATGTGAACACTGAAGCTTTCTTT	CASSADVNTEAFF